These 20 T cell receptor beta chains were all obtained from the same sample, sequenced in a study of graft-versus-host responses after intestinal transplantation. Assay: immunoSEQ multiplex PCR; the TCRdb copy retains only in-frame clones and omits some. The table records around 110,000 clones, 90% of them present only once. Antigen specificity for these receptors is unknown. Here the sequenced sample was unstimulated CD4+ T cells sorted from spleen or lymph node cells, taken before intestinal transplant. The receptors were gathered from a human donor who received an intestinal transplant.

The chain employs TRBV4-3 and TRBJ2-7; TRBD2 matches 8 bases. J lost 3 bases, V lost 1 base, and 5 bases had no gene match. Germline V gene data show CDR1 as LGHNA and CDR2 as YSLEER. The CDR3 covers 15 residues. DNA for the CDR3: TGCGCCAGCAGCCAAGTGGGTAGCGGGGTCTACGAGCAGTACTTC. Amino acids: CASSQVGSGVYEQYF.

The rearrangement uses TRBV18 and TRBJ1-2; 9 bases match TRBD1. There are 14 residues in the CDR3. Germline V gene sequence: CDR1 KGHSH, CDR2 LQKENI. Trimming removed 3 bases from V and 6 bases from J; junction bases left unmatched: 5. The CDR3 DNA is TGTGCCAGCTCACCGAGGACAGGGGCGGATGGCTACACCTTC. It codes for CASSPRTGADGYTF.

Only one count was recorded for this clone. As DNA, the CDR3 is TGTGCCAGCAGCTTGGGAGGGCTGGCGGGAGCAAGCACAGATACGCAGTATTTT. It codes for CASSLGGLAGASTDTQYF. The chain combines TRBV5-4 with TRBJ2-3; 7 bases agree with TRBD2. Trimming took 0 bases from V and 0 from J; bases not matched to a gene: 10. CDR1 and CDR2 (germline): SGHNT, YYREEE (reference sequence). This CDR3 has 18 amino acids.

This clone has only one observation. The chain combines TRBV2 with TRBJ2-1; 9 bases fit TRBD1. The CDR3 runs 15 residues. The germline V gene has CDR1 SNHLY and CDR2 FYNNEI. The ends lost 6 bases at V and 4 bases at J; junction bases unmatched: 7. CDR3 residues: CASSQQGAKYNEQFF. The CDR3 nucleotides are TGTGCCAGCAGCCAACAGGGGGCGAAGTACAATGAGCAGTTCTTC.

The chain links TRBV6-5 to TRBJ2-3, with 11 bases matching TRBD2. The CDR3 totals 15 residues. Germline V CDR1 and CDR2: MNHEY, SVGAGI. The V segment lost 6 bases and the J segment 4 bases; nucleotides outside the gene matches: 6. This CDR3 reads CASRKLAGASDTQYF. The CDR3 region has the DNA TGTGCCAGCAGAAAACTAGCGGGGGCCTCAGATACGCAGTATTTT.

This chain links TRBV28 with TRBJ2-3, with unresolved D. The V end lost 2 bases, the J end lost 2 bases, and 11 bases lay between the germline ends. This CDR3 has 15 residues. Germline CDR1 is MDHEN and CDR2 is SYDVKM. The CDR3 here is CASSLDLMTTDTQYF. The CDR3, as DNA: TGTGCCAGCAGTTTAGACTTGATGACCACAGATACGCAGTATTTT.

Comments on this clone: The conserved phenylalanine or tryptophan is not found at the CDR3 terminus, so this likely reflects a read error. The limits of the CDR3 on the DNA are not certain, so only TCRdb's listed CDR3 is given. This chain uses TRBV5-1 with TRBJ2-7; TRBD1 was called by the table and not checked on the DNA. Germline V lookup: CDR1 SGHRS, CDR2 YFSETQ. The CDR3 extends over 15 residues, inclusive of both ends. Here the CDR3 reads CASSFDGTEGGLSQM.

This clone was seen just once. The junction departs from the called germline gene at one end, perhaps through a read error. The chain's CDR3 is CAGRKQQNTEAFF. The DNA of the CDR3 is TGTGCCGGCAGAAAACAACAGAACACTGAAGCTTTCTTT. The chain carries TRBV2 and TRBJ1-1, with D uncertain. Germline lookup yields CDR1 SNHLY and CDR2 FYNNEI. The CDR3 is 13 amino acids.

The chain combines TRBV2 with TRBJ2-1, with 14 positions matching TRBD2. Germline CDR1 SNHLY, CDR2 FYNNEI. The CDR3 extends over 20 amino acids. The V gene end was trimmed by 6 bases and the J gene end by 2 bases; junction bases not matched to a gene: 15. CDR3 region: CASRAPGLAGAKPAYNEQFF. In DNA, the CDR3 is TGTGCCAGCAGGGCCCCGGGACTAGCGGGAGCAAAGCCTGCCTACAATGAGCAGTTCTTC.

This chain links TRBV6-1 with TRBJ1-1; 9 bases line up with TRBD1. This CDR3 spans 13 amino acids. Per germline, CDR1 MNHNS and CDR2 SASEGT. Trimming took 6 bases from V and 6 from J; bases not matched to a gene: 5. The CDR3 reads CASSDRGEAEAFF. The CDR3 region has the DNA TGTGCCAGCAGCGACAGGGGGGAGGCTGAAGCTTTCTTT.

The J gene is TRBJ2-2, the V gene TRBV28; a possible D gene is TRBD2 (5 bases). CDR1 and CDR2 (germline): MDHEN, SYDVKM. This CDR3 has 15 residues. Trimming took off 0 bases at V and 5 bases at J, with 10 bases between the two ends. CDR3 region: CASSLWTILTGELFF. In nucleotides, the CDR3 is TGTGCCAGCAGTTTATGGACTATATTAACCGGGGAGCTGTTTTTT. Supplemented by reference TRBV28 and TRBJ2-2, the full variable domain reads DVKVTQSSRYLVKRTGEKVFLECVQDMDHENMFWYRQDPGLGLRLIYFSYDVKMKEKGDIPEGYSVSREKKERFSLILESASTNQTSMYLCASSLWTILTGELFFGEGSRLTVL.

Only one count was recorded for this clone. This sequence joins TRBV7-8 and TRBJ2-2, with a tentative D call TRBD2 (5 bases). Per germline, CDR1 SGHVS and CDR2 FQNEAQ. The CDR3 covers 16 residues. V gave up 1 base and J gave up 4 bases, with 13 bases separating them. CDR3 region: CASSLVPAGVTGELFF. As DNA, the CDR3 is TGTGCCAGCAGCTTAGTTCCGGCGGGCGTCACCGGGGAGCTGTTTTTT.

J is TRBJ1-1 and V is TRBV7-9; D remains unclear. Germline V gives CDR1 SEHNR, CDR2 FQNEAQ (reference sequence). The CDR3 extends over 13 amino acids. V shed 1 base and J shed 5 bases, with 8 bases lying between them. The CDR3 coding sequence is TGTGCCAGCAGCTTAGATTTGCGGACTGAAGCTTTCTTT. It specifies CASSLDLRTEAFF.

V gene TRBV5-4 combines with J gene TRBJ2-3, with D hard to call. CDR3 length equals 14 residues. Trimming pared 2 bases from V and 5 bases from J, leaving 12 bases between. Germline V gene data show CDR1 as SGHNT and CDR2 as YYREEE (reference sequence). CDR3 amino acids: CASSFIRNGDTQYF. CDR3 bases: TGTGCCAGCAGCTTTATCCGCAACGGAGATACGCAGTATTTT.

The rearrangement uses TRBV7-2 and TRBJ2-2; no definite D call. This CDR3 contains 14 residues. The germline V gene encodes CDR1 SGHTA and CDR2 FQGNSA. V was pared by 3 bases and J by 1 base, with 6 bases between. The CDR3: CASSLLVNTGELFF. The CDR3 DNA reads TGTGCCAGCAGCTTGTTAGTGAACACCGGGGAGCTGTTTTTT. The whole variable domain, remainder taken from reference TRBV7-2 and TRBJ2-2, is GAGVSQSPSNKVTEKGKDVELRCDPISGHTALYWYRQSLGQGLEFLIYFQGNSAPDKSGLPSDRFSAERTGGSVSTLTIQRTQQEDSAVYLCASSLLVNTGELFFGEGSRLTVL.

This clone was recorded once. This rearrangement joins TRBV6-5 to TRBJ2-1, with 8 bases aligning to TRBD2. The CDR3 spans 15 residues. The V gene end was trimmed by 7 bases and the J gene end by 5 bases; junction bases not matched to a gene: 10. Germline V CDR1 and CDR2: MNHEY, SVGAGI. In DNA, the CDR3 is TGTGCCAGCAAACCAGCGGGAGCAGTGCACAATGAGCAGTTCTTC. Translated, it gives CASKPAGAVHNEQFF.

The gene calls are TRBV18 and TRBJ1-2; the D gene is possibly TRBD1 (6 bases). Trimming took off 5 bases at V and 6 bases at J, with 22 bases between the two ends. Germline V lookup: CDR1 KGHSH, CDR2 LQKENI. CDR3 size: 16 residues. CDR3 sequence (DNA): TGTGCCAGCTCAGTTCAAACAGGGCCACCAGGAGATGGCTACACCTTC. This translates into CASSVQTGPPGDGYTF.

This clone was seen only once. The chain couples TRBV28 to TRBJ2-5; 13 nucleotides line up with TRBD2. CDR3 length: 18 residues. The V segment lost 5 bases and the J segment 5 bases; nucleotides outside the gene matches: 14. CDR1 and CDR2 from the germline V gene are MDHEN and SYDVKM. CDR3 sequence: CASSERTSGSLAGETQYF. The CDR3 coding sequence is TGTGCCAGCAGTGAAAGGACTAGCGGGAGTCTCGCCGGCGAGACCCAGTACTTC.

CDR3 sequence (DNA): TGTGCCAGCAGCTCAGGGGCCTATGGGGGTGCGAATGAGCAGTTCTTC. This translates into CASSSGAYGGANEQFF. The rearrangement links TRBV9 to TRBJ2-1; perhaps TRBD1 as D (6 bases). Trimming shortened V by 4 bases and J by 7 bases, and 21 bases separated the two germline ends. Germline V gene lookup returns CDR1 SGDLS and CDR2 YYNGEE. CDR3 length: 16 amino acids.

V gene TRBV6-5 combines with J gene TRBJ1-1; TRBD1 is a possible D gene (6 bases). The CDR3 extends over 11 amino acids. V was cut by 2 bases and J by 10 bases, with 8 bases left in between. Germline V gives CDR1 MNHEY, CDR2 SVGAGI. CDR3 DNA sequence: TGTGCCAGCAGTTACCAGGGGTCAGCTTTCTTT. This encodes CASSYQGSAFF.